A single sample is the source of the 3 T cell receptor beta chains below, sequenced in a study of blood T cell repertoires in COVID-19. TCRdb's copy holds only in-frame clones and misses some; the assay was immunoSEQ multiplex PCR. The sample includes some 31,000 clones, around 85% seen only once; the top ten take about 15%. The sample taken for sequencing was peripheral blood. Receptors were obtained from a human donor with acute or convalescent COVID-19. The donor label of this sample is uncertain.

This clone was observed a handful of times. The chain joins TRBV6-2 or TRBV6-3 to TRBJ2-3, with a tentative D call TRBD1 (5 bases). The V gene's germline CDR1 is MNHEY and CDR2 SVGEGT. The CDR3 sequence is 15 residues long. Trimming cost V 4 bases and J 0 bases, with 11 bases left between them. The CDR3 reads CASSWAGISTDTQYF. The DNA of the CDR3 is TGTGCCAGCAGTTGGGCAGGGATTAGCACAGATACGCAGTATTTT.

The CDR3 bases are TGTGCCAGCTCACCCGGACTGACGGAATATGGCTACACCTTC. This translates into CASSPGLTEYGYTF. This chain joins TRBV18 and TRBJ1-2, with D uncertain. From germline, CDR1 is KGHSH and CDR2 LQKENI. The CDR3 spans 14 residues. V gave up 3 bases and J gave up 5 bases, with 13 bases separating them. Looking up the rest from reference TRBV18 and TRBJ1-2 gives the full variable domain: NAGVMQNPRHLVRRRGQEARLRCSPMKGHSHVYWYRQLPEEGLKFMVYLQKENIIDESGMPKERFSAEFPKEGPSILRIQQVVRGDSAAYFCASSPGLTEYGYTFGSGTRLTVV.

The chain joins TRBV12-3 or TRBV12-4 to TRBJ1-4; D gene uncertain. Trimming removed 7 bases at V and 3 bases at J, with 9 bases between. This CDR3 has 13 amino acids. The CDR3 sequence: CASTAAANEKLFF. The CDR3 nucleotides are TGTGCCAGCACCGCCGCGGCTAATGAAAAACTGTTTTTT.